Sequencing of this T cell receptor (beta chain) was carried out in a study of CD8 T cells in Susac syndrome. After extraction with the RNeasy kit, about 0.5 to 1 ug of the RNA was reverse transcribed using random hexamers. The TCR beta CDR3 was amplified by immunoSEQ multiplex PCR across 54 Vbeta, 13 Jbeta. TCRdb passed the immunoSEQ multiplex PCR reads through MiXCR, listing each CDR3 protein once. The sample records 170,000 or so distinct CDR3 sequences, roughly 94% being singletons. The CDR3 has 13 residues. V lost 1 base to trimming and J lost 3 bases, with 6 bases between them. Germline values: CDR1 SGHDN, CDR2 FVKESK.

Sequencing used CD4+ T cells from PBMCs. This clonotype was obtained from a human donor with Susac syndrome. The chain combines TRBV14 with TRBJ1-2; D ambiguous. CDR3 sequence (DNA): TGTGCCAGCAGCCAAGTACTCGACTATGGCTACACCTTC. It yields the protein CASSQVLDYGYTF. The full variable domain, in which reference TRBV14 and TRBJ1-2 provide the parts outside the CDR3, is EAGVTQFPSHSVIEKGQTVTLRCDPISGHDNLYWYRRVMGKEIKFLLHFVKESKQDESGMPNNRFLAERTGGTYSTLKVQPAELEDSGVYFCASSQVLDYGYTFGSGTRLTVV.